Each of the 30 T cell receptor beta chains below was sequenced from the same sample in a study of monozygotic twins with inflammatory bowel disease. Reprocessing the 5' RACE reads, TCRdb reports a single entry for every CDR3 protein and omits DNA. The sample totals 170,000 or so distinct CDR3 sequences. The sample was blood. The receptors were gathered from a human donor with ulcerative colitis or Crohn's disease, or a healthy co-twin of an affected twin (not recorded which).

The V and J genes are TRBV5-1 and TRBJ2-2. There are 13 residues in the CDR3. Germline assignment: CDR1 SGHRS and CDR2 YFSETQ. The CDR3 here is CASSSERNGELFF.

This chain joins TRBV5-6 and TRBJ1-4; without DNA, the TCRdb call of TRBD1 cannot be checked. The germline CDR1 and CDR2 sequences are SGHDT and YYEEEE. The CDR3 consists of 16 residues. This CDR3 is CASSLGVAGTNEKLFF. The full variable domain, its missing parts supplied by reference TRBV5-6 and TRBJ1-4, is DAGVTQSPTHLIKTRGQQVTLRCSPKSGHDTVSWYQQALGQGPQFIFQYYEEEERQRGNFPDRFSGHQFPNYSSELNVNALLLGDSALYLCASSLGVAGTNEKLFFGSGTQLSVL.

The CDR3 sequence: CSALPPGQGVYGYTF. The J gene is TRBJ1-2, the V gene TRBV20-1; TCRdb selects TRBD1, and the lack of DNA leaves this call unchecked. The CDR3 extends over 15 amino acids. Germline lookup yields CDR1 DFQATT and CDR2 SNEGSKA (reference sequence).

The rearrangement joins TRBV6-4 to TRBJ2-3; checking the TCRdb D call of TRBD1 is not possible without DNA. Germline values: CDR1 MRHNA, CDR2 SNTAGT. The length of the CDR3 is 15 residues. The CDR3 protein is CASSNFGSRGDTQYF.

V and J are TRBV3-1 and TRBJ1-1; with no DNA, the TCRdb D assignment of TRBD1 cannot be verified. Per germline, CDR1 LGHDT and CDR2 YNNKEL (reference sequence). The CDR3 covers 16 residues. CDR3 protein: CASSQGRGLFRTEAFF.

This chain links TRBV5-1 with TRBJ2-7; checking the TCRdb D call of TRBD1 is not possible without DNA. Per the germline V gene, CDR1 is SGHRS and CDR2 is YFSETQ. This CDR3 contains 16 residues. The CDR3 sequence is CASSLDQGTAPYEQYF.

V and J are TRBV30 and TRBJ2-1; TCRdb's D call, TRBD1, is unchecked because there is no DNA. Germline V lookup: CDR1 GTSNPN, CDR2 SVGIG (reference sequence). This CDR3 is 14 amino acids long. CDR3 loop: CAWSKRARVDEQFF.

The V call is TRBV5-1, the J call TRBJ2-3; TCRdb calls TRBD2, which cannot be checked without DNA. The CDR3 runs to 15 residues. CDR1 and CDR2 from the germline V gene are SGHRS and YFSETQ. CDR3 in amino acids: CASSELAGGRDTQYF.

The chain uses TRBV7-3 and TRBJ2-3; TCRdb gives TRBD1 as the D gene, but with no DNA this cannot be confirmed. The CDR3 covers 18 residues. CDR1 and CDR2 from the germline V gene are SGHTA and FQGTGA. CDR3 sequence reads: CASSPTSSGVRDTDTQYF.

This chain connects TRBV20-1 to TRBJ2-7; TCRdb selects TRBD1, and the lack of DNA leaves this call unchecked. Germline assignment: CDR1 DFQATT and CDR2 SNEGSKA (reference sequence). This CDR3 has 15 amino acids. CDR3 protein: CSARKGTGYMDEQYF.

J is TRBJ2-3 and V is TRBV20-1; TCRdb indicates TRBD2, and absent DNA this call remains unverified. Germline V gene lookup returns CDR1 DFQATT and CDR2 SNEGSKA (reference sequence). This CDR3 spans 16 amino acids. The CDR3 loop reads CSARPARGGRADTQYF.

The V gene is TRBV10-3, the J gene TRBJ2-3; there is no DNA to check the TCRdb D call of TRBD1. This CDR3 spans 13 amino acids. The V gene's germline CDR1 is ENHRY and CDR2 SYGVKD. Here the CDR3 reads CAIMTGGIDTQYF.

The J gene is TRBJ2-5, the V gene TRBV5-1; with no DNA, the TCRdb D assignment of TRBD1 cannot be verified. This CDR3 is built from 14 residues. Looked up from germline, CDR1 is SGHRS and CDR2 is YFSETQ. CDR3 amino acids: CASSPLPLQETQYF.

The rearrangement joins TRBV20-1 to TRBJ1-4; TCRdb's assignment of TRBD1 cannot be checked, as there is no DNA. Germline assignment: CDR1 DFQATT and CDR2 SNEGSKA (reference sequence). The CDR3 runs to 15 residues. CDR3 sequence reads: CSARVSLWGNEKLFF.

The J gene is TRBJ2-1, the V gene TRBV6-1; as DNA is missing, the TRBD2 call by TCRdb cannot be tested. The V gene's germline CDR1 is MNHNS and CDR2 SASEGT. The CDR3 sequence is 16 residues long. CDR3 sequence: CASSEGTSGALGEQFF.

This chain links TRBV28 with TRBJ2-1. The CDR3 totals 16 residues. Germline CDR1 is MDHEN and CDR2 is SYDVKM. The CDR3 is CASSSPSGMLLNEQFF.

The chain has TRBV7-2 and TRBJ2-4; the TRBD2 assignment by TCRdb is unverifiable without DNA. The germline gives CDR1 SGHTA, CDR2 FQGNSA. This CDR3 is built from 15 residues. CDR3 sequence reads: CASSYFEGGVNIQYF.

This chain uses TRBV11-2 with TRBJ2-2; TCRdb selects TRBD2, and the lack of DNA leaves this call unchecked. The CDR3 contains 15 residues. Germline CDR1 and CDR2: SGHAT and FQNNGV. The CDR3 is CASSLRASGTGELFF. Together with reference TRBV11-2 and TRBJ2-2, the CDR3 gives the full variable domain: EAGVAQSPRYKIIEKRQSVAFWCNPISGHATLYWYQQILGQGPKLLIQFQNNGVVDDSQLPKDRFSAERLKGVDSTLKIQPAKLEDSAVYLCASSLRASGTGELFFGEGSRLTVL.

This chain links TRBV6-6 with TRBJ2-1; TCRdb names TRBD2, which stays unverified in the absence of DNA. The V gene's germline CDR1 is MNHNY and CDR2 SVGAGI (reference sequence). The CDR3 sequence is 13 residues long. CDR3 in amino acids: CASSYDSGGALLF.

The chain recombines TRBV5-6 with TRBJ2-1. This CDR3 has 12 residues. Germline CDR1 and CDR2: SGHDT and YYEEEE. Here the CDR3 reads CASSLRNNEQFF.

The rearrangement uses TRBV20-1 and TRBJ2-7. The CDR3 runs to 11 residues. Germline CDR1 and CDR2: DFQATT and SNEGSKA (reference sequence). CDR3: CSARGLYEQYF.

The J gene is TRBJ2-1, the V gene TRBV5-1; TCRdb designates TRBD2, a call that cannot be tested without DNA. CDR1 SGHRS and CDR2 YFSETQ come from the germline V gene. This CDR3 has 15 residues. The CDR3 sequence: CASSLSGRGLGEQFF.

This rearrangement joins TRBV11-2 to TRBJ2-2; lacking DNA, the TRBD2 call made by TCRdb goes unchecked. Germline assignment: CDR1 SGHAT and CDR2 FQNNGV. This CDR3 comprises 14 residues. The CDR3 sequence is CASSLNASPGELFF.

This CDR3 is CASSIAEISYEQYF. The chain employs TRBV7-2 and TRBJ2-7. This CDR3 comprises 14 residues. Germline CDR1 reads SGHTA; CDR2 reads FQGNSA.

J is TRBJ2-7 and V is TRBV7-2. The CDR3 totals 12 residues. Germline assignment: CDR1 SGHTA and CDR2 FQGNSA. CDR3 residues: CASSSRLGEQYF.

The chain is built from TRBV6-2 or TRBV6-3 and TRBJ2-5. The CDR3 is 14 residues long. Germline CDR1 reads MNHEY; CDR2 reads SVGEGT. CDR3 sequence: CASSYKGGLETQYF.

The chain carries TRBV5-1 and TRBJ2-1. Germline loops: CDR1 SGHRS, CDR2 YFSETQ. The length of the CDR3 is 11 residues. CDR3 protein: CASSLYGEQFF.

The CDR3 spells CASSLPPMTDTQYF. The V and J genes are TRBV28 and TRBJ2-3; the TCRdb D gene call, TRBD1, has no DNA to confirm it. Germline CDR1 is MDHEN and CDR2 is SYDVKM. The CDR3 covers 14 residues.

CDR3 sequence reads: CASSLVGERDTQYF. This chain links TRBV11-2 with TRBJ2-3; as DNA is missing, the TRBD2 call by TCRdb cannot be tested. CDR1 and CDR2 from the germline V gene are SGHAT and FQNNGV. The CDR3 is 14 amino acids.

The V and J genes are TRBV10-2 and TRBJ2-5; the D call of TRBD2 rests on TCRdb alone, since no DNA is present to check it. The CDR3 spans 14 residues. Germline-derived CDR1 and CDR2 are WSHSY and SAAADI. The CDR3 sequence is CASSEGLRQETQYF.